A selection of T cell receptor beta chains follows, all from one sample in a study of neurological immune-mediated disorders. TCRdb re-analysed the 5' RACE reads in MiXCR, keeping a single row per CDR3 protein. The table has tens of thousands of distinct CDR3 sequences, under 5.5% seen once; the top ten hold about 3.2%. The sequenced sample was PBMCs. These receptors came from a woman in her forties or fifties with multiple sclerosis. The CDR3 runs from the conserved cysteine through the conserved F or W. D genes are given only for firm matches. Clone size is stated in some rows and not others, as once, few, many or a class when expanded.

abundance,v_gene,j_gene,d_gene,CDR3nt,CDR3aa
many,TRBV4-3,TRBJ1-2,.,TGCGCCAGCAGCCAAGATGGACAGAACTATGGCTACACCTTC,CASSQDGQNYGYTF
many,TRBV7-2,TRBJ2-1,.,TGTGCCAGCAGCTTCGCTAGAGCCTCCTACAATGAGCAGTTCTTC,CASSFARASYNEQFF
many,TRBV5-5,TRBJ1-2,.,TGTGCCAGCAGCTTGCCCGGACAAGTTTCCTATGGCTACACCTTC,CASSLPGQVSYGYTF
many,TRBV7-2,TRBJ1-3,TRBD1,TGTGCCAGCAGCTCCCGCGAAGGGGGCGCTGGAAACACCATATATTTT,CASSSREGGAGNTIYF
.,TRBV20-1,TRBJ1-2,TRBD1,TGCAGTGCTAGCCGGGACAGGGGCAAGTCTAACTATGGCTACACCTTC,CSASRDRGKSNYGYTF
many,TRBV12-3/TRBV12-4,TRBJ1-4,.,TGTGCCAGCAGTTTTTGGGATGAAAAACTGTTTTTT,CASSFWDEKLFF
many,TRBV7-6,TRBJ1-5,.,TGTGCCAGCAGCTTAGGCGCGGGAAGCAATCAGCCCCAGCATTTT,CASSLGAGSNQPQHF
few,TRBV10-3,TRBJ2-3,TRBD2,TGTGCCACCACCGATTCTAGCGGGGGGACAGATACGCAGTATTTT,CATTDSSGGTDTQYF
many,TRBV7-8,TRBJ2-4,TRBD2,TGTGCCAGCAGCCCGACAGGACAGCGGGGGGGAGTCAAAAACATTCAGTACTTC,CASSPTGQRGGVKNIQYF
many,TRBV7-9,TRBJ1-2,.,TGTGCCAGCAGCAAAGCACTGGGCTATGGCTACACCTTC,CASSKALGYGYTF
many,TRBV20-1,TRBJ2-2,.,TGCAGTGTTAGGGGGTGGAACACCGGGGAGCTGTTTTTT,CSVRGWNTGELFF
many,TRBV4-3,TRBJ1-1,TRBD1,TGCGCCAGCAGCCTACGACAGGGTATGAACACTGAAGCTTTCTTT,CASSLRQGMNTEAFF
many,TRBV20-1,TRBJ1-2,TRBD1,TGCAGTGCTCCGGGACAGGGGGGTTATGGCTACACCTTC,CSAPGQGGYGYTF
many,TRBV2,TRBJ1-5,.,TGTGCCAGCAATATCGACGGGAGTGGGCCCCAGCATTTT,CASNIDGSGPQHF
many,TRBV7-6,TRBJ1-6,TRBD1,TGTGCCAGCAGCTTGGGACAGGGTGTTTCACCCCTCCACTTT,CASSLGQGVSPLHF
many,TRBV15,TRBJ2-5,.,TGTGCCACCAGCAGAGGAGCGGAGACCCAGTACTTC,CATSRGAETQYF
few,TRBV4-2,TRBJ1-6,TRBD1,TGTGCCAGCAGCCCGACAGGGGATAATTCACCCCTCAACTTT,CASSPTGDNSPLNF
many,TRBV20-1,TRBJ2-5,.,TGCAGTGCTAGAGGCTGGACTCTGGGGAGGGAGACCCAGTACTTC,CSARGWTLGRETQYF
many,TRBV20-1,TRBJ1-1,.,TGCAGTGCCCGGGACCCCGGGACTGAAGCTTTCTTT,CSARDPGTEAFF
few,TRBV4-1,TRBJ1-6,TRBD1,TGCGCCAGCAGCCACGGACAGGGAAGCTCCTATAATTCACCCCTCCACTTT,CASSHGQGSSYNSPLHF
many,TRBV29-1,TRBJ2-5,.,TGCAGCGTTGAAGATCTGGTGGGGGGAGGATTTCAGACCCAGTACTTC,CSVEDLVGGGFQTQYF
many,TRBV11-2,TRBJ2-5,.,TGTGCCAGCAGCCCTAATACAGGGACAGAGACCCAGTACTTC,CASSPNTGTETQYF
many,TRBV3-1,TRBJ1-1,.,TGTGCCGTCGGGGGGACCCCGAGGGGCACTGAAGCTTTCTTT,CAVGGTPRGTEAFF
many,TRBV27,TRBJ1-2,.,TGTGCCAGCAGTTTTCGGACAGATCGCTATGGCTACACCTTC,CASSFRTDRYGYTF
.,TRBV12-3/TRBV12-4,TRBJ1-4,.,TGTGCCAGCAGACCCGGACAGCATGCAACTAATGAAAAACTGTTTTTT,CASRPGQHATNEKLFF
.,TRBV25-1,TRBJ1-6,.,TGTGCCAGCAGTGAAGGTATGGTTAATTCACCCCTCCACTTT,CASSEGMVNSPLHF
many,TRBV12-3/TRBV12-4,TRBJ2-3,TRBD2,TGTGCCAGCAGTTTAGCGATAGCGGGGGACACAGATACGCAGTATTTT,CASSLAIAGDTDTQYF